This TCR beta chain is from a study of shared clonotypes between healthy human individuals. With 0 bases removed from V and 4 bases from J, the gap between germline ends came to 9 bases. Per germline, CDR1 MGHRA and CDR2 YSYEKL. The CDR3 is 14 residues long. Here immunoSEQ multiplex PCR was the method, and the copy in TCRdb shows in-frame clones only, minus some. The data show more than 2 million clones, with about 95% seen just once and under 0.15% held by the top ten. The specimen sequenced was naive CD4+ T cells sorted from blood. Noted subset: CD45RA+ positively selected. This sequence was found in a man younger than 30 in good health. This chain uses TRBV4-1 with TRBJ2-5, with D possibly TRBD1 on 5 matching bases. The CDR3, as DNA: TGCGCCAGCAGCCAAGATGGGCAGGGAGAGACCCAGTACTTC. Amino acids: CASSQDGQGETQYF.